Following are 21 T cell receptor beta chains from one sample sequenced in a study of blood T cell repertoires in COVID-19. Profiled with immunoSEQ multiplex PCR; TCRdb holds only in-frame clones, not every one. The data contain 110,000 or so clones, over 70% of them singletons. Input material: peripheral blood. The receptors stem from a man in his fifties with acute or convalescent COVID-19.

The chain carries TRBV6-5 and TRBJ1-6, with a weak D call TRBD1 (5 bases). The CDR3 runs 15 residues. Trimming removed 2 bases at V and 6 bases at J, with 11 bases between. Germline V CDR1 and CDR2: MNHEY, SVGAGI. The CDR3 bases are TGTGCCAGCAGTTACACCCCCGACAGTAATTCACCCCTCCACTTT. Its protein product is CASSYTPDSNSPLHF.

This chain joins TRBV7-3 and TRBJ2-3, with D perhaps TRBD2 (5 bases). The CDR3 covers 14 residues. V lost 3 bases and J lost 1, with 8 bases in between. Germline V CDR1 and CDR2: SGHTA, FQGTGA. This CDR3 reads CASSFLGGTDTQYF. The CDR3 nucleotides are TGTGCCAGCAGCTTTCTCGGGGGCACAGATACGCAGTATTTT.

V usage is TRBV19 and J usage is TRBJ2-7; 9 nucleotides align to TRBD1. The germline CDR1 and CDR2 sequences are LNHDA and SQIVND (reference sequence). This CDR3 is built from 16 residues. J lost 0 bases, V lost 10 bases, and 13 bases had no gene match. CDR3 sequence: CATADRGSLSSYEQYF. The CDR3 nucleotides are TGTGCCACAGCGGACAGGGGTTCCCTTAGCTCCTACGAGCAGTACTTC.

This sequence joins TRBV27 and TRBJ2-7; D is undetermined. Trimming left V 0 bases short and J 6 bases short, with 15 bases between. The germline gives CDR1 MNHEY, CDR2 SMNVEV (reference sequence). The CDR3 is 15 amino acids. The DNA of the CDR3 is TGTGCCAGCAGTTTATCGAGGTTAGGCCGTGGCGAGCAGTACTTC. Protein: CASSLSRLGRGEQYF.

The rearrangement uses TRBV5-5 and TRBJ2-7; D is possibly TRBD1 (5 bases). The V end was cut by 0 bases, the J end by 1 base, with 14 bases between. Germline-derived CDR1 and CDR2 are SGHKS and YYEKEE (reference sequence). The CDR3 totals 16 residues. The CDR3 DNA sequence: TGTGCCAGCAGCTTGGCCCCGGACACAAATTCCTACGAGCAGTACGTC. This codes for CASSLAPDTNSYEQYV.

This chain connects TRBV30 to TRBJ2-7, with 8 bases that match TRBD2. Germline CDR1 reads GTSNPN; CDR2 reads SVGIG (reference sequence). CDR3 size: 11 residues. J gave up 5 bases and V 3 bases, and 0 bases lay outside the gene matches. The CDR3 spells CAWSGRDEQYF. The DNA for the CDR3 is TGTGCCTGGAGCGGGAGGGACGAGCAGTACTTC.

The table lists this clone with a few counts. The chain recombines TRBV19 with TRBJ1-5; the D gene is possibly TRBD1 (6 bases). The CDR3 runs 13 residues. CDR1 is LNHDA, CDR2 SQIVND, per germline (reference sequence). The V and J ends lost 4 bases and 3 bases respectively, with 7 bases between them. CDR3 bases: TGTGCCAGTAGTAACAGGGTCAATCAGCCCCAGCATTTT. Translation gives CASSNRVNQPQHF. Drawing the rest from reference TRBV19 and TRBJ1-5, the complete variable domain is DGGITQSPKYLFRKEGQNVTLSCEQNLNHDAMYWYRQDPGQGLRLIYYSQIVNDFQKGDIAEGYSVSREKKESFPLTVTSAQKNPTAFYLCASSNRVNQPQHFGDGTRLSIL.

V usage is TRBV6-5 and J usage is TRBJ2-3; 7 nucleotides align to TRBD2. V lost 4 bases, J lost 2 bases, and 6 bases stayed unmatched. Germline CDR1 is MNHEY and CDR2 is SVGAGI. The CDR3 contains 15 residues. CDR3 DNA sequence: TGTGCCAGCAGTTCCCCAGCGGGGTTCACAGATACGCAGTATTTT. This codes for CASSSPAGFTDTQYF.

The sample holds a few counts of this clone. This chain connects TRBV4-1 to TRBJ1-2, with D perhaps matching TRBD1 (6 bases). Trimming took 1 base from V and 4 from J, leaving 13 bases between them. Per germline, CDR1 MGHRA and CDR2 YSYEKL. The CDR3 has 15 amino acids. In nucleotides, the CDR3 is TGCGCCAGCAGCCAAGCAGGGCGGGGGGCCTATGGCTACACCTTC. Translated: CASSQAGRGAYGYTF.

The chain is built from TRBV28 and TRBJ2-2; 8 bases map to TRBD1. J lost 5 bases, V lost 5 bases, and 16 bases had no gene match. The CDR3 extends over 18 amino acids. CDR1 and CDR2 (germline): MDHEN, SYDVKM. The CDR3 sequence is CASSLYPGTGGGTGELFF. DNA of the CDR3: TGTGCCAGCAGTCTATATCCTGGGACAGGAGGTGGAACCGGGGAGCTGTTTTTT.

The chain employs TRBV6-6 and TRBJ1-6, with a tentative D call TRBD1 (6 bases). V was shortened by 2 bases and J by 6 bases, with 11 bases between the two germline ends. This CDR3 has 15 amino acids. From germline, CDR1 is MNHNY and CDR2 SVGAGI (reference sequence). In DNA form, the CDR3 reads TGTGCCAGCAGTTACCCAGGACAGTTTAATTCACCCCTCCACTTT. This translates into CASSYPGQFNSPLHF.

This clone showed up just a few times. V usage is TRBV20-1 and J usage is TRBJ2-3, with 7 bases fitting TRBD2. The ends lost 3 bases at V and 6 bases at J; junction bases unmatched: 15. Germline V gene lookup returns CDR1 DFQATT and CDR2 SNEGSKA (reference sequence). The CDR3 loop spans 16 amino acids. CDR3 residues: CSASAEGTKKVDTQYF. CDR3 DNA: TGCAGTGCTAGTGCGGAGGGGACTAAAAAAGTGGATACGCAGTATTTT.

The J gene is TRBJ1-2, the V gene TRBV5-4; TRBD1 matches at 11 bases. The germline V gene encodes CDR1 SGHNT and CDR2 YYREEE (reference sequence). J was trimmed by 3 bases and V by 0 bases; bases with no gene match: 4. This CDR3 is built from 16 residues. The CDR3 region is CASSLGRDRGDYGYTF. CDR3 DNA sequence: TGTGCCAGCAGCTTGGGTAGGGACAGGGGGGACTATGGCTACACCTTC. The variable domain in full, with the rest retrieved from reference TRBV5-4 and TRBJ1-2, is ETGVTQSPTHLIKTRGQQVTLRCSSQSGHNTVSWYQQALGQGPQFIFQYYREEENGRGNFPPRFSGLQFPNYSSELNVNALELDDSALYLCASSLGRDRGDYGYTFGSGTRLTVV.

V and J are TRBV18 and TRBJ2-2; a possible D gene is TRBD1 (6 bases). CDR3 length equals 15 residues. Germline CDR1 and CDR2: KGHSH and LQKENI. V was clipped by 2 bases and J by 6 bases, with 13 bases between them. Written as DNA, the CDR3 is TGTGCCAGCTCACCAAGACAGGTGGCATCCGGGGAGCTGTTTTTT. As protein: CASSPRQVASGELFF.

The V gene is TRBV14, the J gene TRBJ1-3; D gene uncertain. The CDR3 consists of 15 residues. The ends were cut back, 1 base at V and 0 bases at J, with 7 bases in the middle. Germline CDR1 is SGHDN and CDR2 is FVKESK. The CDR3 DNA reads TGTGCCAGCAGCCAAGGTAGCTTCTCTGGAAACACCATATATTTT. This codes for CASSQGSFSGNTIYF.

The chain uses TRBV7-2 and TRBJ1-4; D possibly corresponds to TRBD1 (5 bases). Germline V CDR1 and CDR2: SGHTA, FQGNSA. The CDR3 has 15 residues. V shed 5 bases and J shed 8 bases, with 18 bases lying between them. The CDR3 reads CASSRVGGEGEKLFF. As DNA, the CDR3 is TGTGCCAGCAGCAGGGTCGGGGGTGAAGGGGAAAAACTGTTTTTT.

V usage is TRBV6-6 and J usage is TRBJ1-4; a weak D match, TRBD1 (5 bases). Germline lookup yields CDR1 MNHNY and CDR2 SVGAGI (reference sequence). The V end lost 0 bases, the J end lost 11 bases, and 10 bases lay between the germline ends. The CDR3 length is 13 residues. The CDR3 sequence is CASSYSSGRKLFF. The CDR3 nucleotides read TGTGCCAGCAGTTACTCGTCAGGGCGGAAACTGTTTTTT.

This sequence joins TRBV5-1 and TRBJ1-1; D is perhaps TRBD1 (5 bases). Trimming pared 3 bases from V and 3 bases from J, leaving 6 bases between. The CDR3 is 12 residues long. Germline V CDR1 and CDR2: SGHRS, YFSETQ. The CDR3 loop reads CASSWGDTEAFF. CDR3 coding DNA: TGCGCCAGCAGCTGGGGGGACACTGAAGCTTTCTTT. Using reference TRBV5-1 and TRBJ1-1 for the parts outside the CDR3, the full variable domain is KAGVTQTPRYLIKTRGQQVTLSCSPISGHRSVSWYQQTPGQGLQFLFEYFSETQRNKGNFPGRFSGRQFSNSRSEMNVSTLELGDSALYLCASSWGDTEAFFGQGTRLTVV.

This chain uses TRBV12-3 or TRBV12-4 with TRBJ1-5; D gene uncertain. This CDR3 spans 12 amino acids. The V end lost 1 base, the J end lost 10 bases, and 8 bases lay between the germline ends. DNA for the CDR3: TGTGCCAGCAGTTTAGAGCCGGGTCCCCAGCATTTT. The encoded protein is CASSLEPGPQHF.

V usage is TRBV7-2 and J usage is TRBJ2-2; D is ambiguous. CDR1 SGHTA and CDR2 FQGNSA come from the germline V gene. This CDR3 is built from 16 residues. V lost 0 bases, J lost 4 bases, and 12 bases lay in between. DNA of the CDR3: TGTGCCAGCAGCTTAGCTGTAGCCGGTGGCACCGGGGAGCTGTTTTTT. Amino acids: CASSLAVAGGTGELFF.

The genes are TRBV3-1 (or the pseudogene TRBV3-2) and TRBJ1-1, with D possibly being TRBD1 (5 bases). This CDR3 region has 14 residues. V was trimmed by 2 bases and J by 10 bases, leaving 17 bases between them. Germline assignment: CDR1 LGHDT and CDR2 YNNKEL (reference sequence). CDR3 nucleotide sequence: TGTGCCAGCAGCCAAAAAGGGATGGGGCGCGGAGCTTTCTTT. It specifies CASSQKGMGRGAFF.